Reported below is one TCR beta chain. Its antigen is undetermined. A much larger clonotype is one base distant, so this may be a read error. The conserved phenylalanine or tryptophan normally closing the CDR3 is absent here, so this likely arose from a read error. The CDR3 is 15 residues long. From germline, CDR1 is SGDLS and CDR2 YYNGEE. The V gene end was trimmed by 4 bases and the J gene end by 1 base; junction bases not matched to a gene: 6. Only patients with CD8+CD57+ cell expansion on flow cytometry were chosen for sequencing. Among the patients, all had severe acquired aplastic anemia. Blood samples were obtained from patients who had received no prior therapy. The source of the sample is a study of CD8+CD57+ T cells in acquired aplastic anemia. The wider study: DNA from sorted CD4+ and CD8+ cells averaged about 3.2 ug. Study observations and caveats: Patients and controls turned out to have roughly 30 CD8+ CDR3 sequences in common.

Both TCR beta VDJ combination and CDR3 sequence profiling were carried out. Genomic DNA was the template for this profiling. Using its own MiXCR run on the reads, TCRdb lists one record per CDR3 protein. The sample yields about 180,000 distinct CDR3 sequences, 48% seen once. The rearrangement uses TRBV9 and TRBJ1-1, with 8 bases identical to TRBD1. The receptor comes from a human donor with aplastic anemia. Sequencing used sorted CD4+, CD8+, or CD8+CD57+ T cells (not recorded which) from PBMCs. CDR3 residues: CASSTLGQGNTEAFL. The CDR3 DNA sequence: TGTGCCAGCAGCACCTTAGGACAGGGGAACACTGAAGCTTTCCTT.